This T cell receptor (beta chain) came from a study of breast tumors, draining lymph nodes, adjacent tissues. With 5 bases clipped from V and 7 bases from J, the junction kept 13 bases outside the gene matches. This CDR3 comprises 17 residues. Germline CDR1 and CDR2: SGHTA and FQGNSA. Study-wide results and limits: Luminal-like breast cancer showed significantly higher tumor–nontumor repertoire similarity than basal-like. Compared with lymph nodes, tumors were less diverse; compared with nontumor tissue, more.

Notes on this clonotype: The antigen remains unidentified.

TCRdb re-called the multiplex PCR reads through MiXCR, storing one row per CDR3 protein. The sample consists of about 53,000 distinct CDR3 sequences, around 45% of them appearing once. The gene calls are TRBV7-2 and TRBJ2-1, with 11 bases that match TRBD2. This sequence was found in a female donor with breast cancer. Some clones in this sample may be carry-over from other donors' samples. Material for sequencing was breast tumor tissue. In DNA, the CDR3 is TGTGCCAGCAGCCACAGTCGGACTAGCGGGCAAGGGAATGAGCAGTTCTTC. Translation gives CASSHSRTSGQGNEQFF.